These 10 T cell receptor beta chains share one sample of origin, sequenced in a study of blood T cell repertoires in COVID-19. Sequencing was performed with immunoSEQ multiplex PCR; in TCRdb, only in-frame clones are kept and a portion is missing. Among 90,000 to 140,000 clones listed, 85% were seen once. Sequenced material: peripheral blood. The receptors stem from a man aged 45-65 years with acute or convalescent COVID-19.

This chain connects TRBV6-6 to TRBJ2-6, with a tentative D call TRBD2 (6 bases). From germline, CDR1 is MNHNY and CDR2 SVGAGI (reference sequence). V shed 0 bases and J shed 2 bases, with 8 bases lying between them. The CDR3 loop spans 16 amino acids. The CDR3: CASSYSWGAGANVLTF. The CDR3 nucleotides are TGTGCCAGCAGTTACTCATGGGGGGCTGGGGCCAACGTCCTGACTTTC.

The chain couples TRBV7-8 to TRBJ2-5; TRBD1 matches 9 bases. Germline loops: CDR1 SGHVS, CDR2 FQNEAQ. After removal of 0 bases from V and 0 bases from J, the junction contained 8 bases not matched to a gene. The CDR3 sequence is 18 residues long. The CDR3 nucleotides are TGTGCCAGCAGCTTAGCGCGGCGGACAGGGGTTTACCAAGAGACCCAGTACTTC. Its protein is CASSLARRTGVYQETQYF.

The chain is built from TRBV30 and TRBJ1-3, with 7 positions matching TRBD1. This CDR3 is 19 amino acids long. Germline loops: CDR1 GTSNPN, CDR2 SVGIG (reference sequence). V lost 4 bases and J lost 4; bases outside the gene matches: 22. The CDR3 loop is CAWTHSGQVTSLAGNTIYF. Here the CDR3 DNA reads TGTGCCTGGACACACAGTGGACAGGTGACCTCTCTGGCCGGAAACACCATATATTTT.

The chain has TRBV6-5 and TRBJ1-1; 7 bases line up with TRBD1. Germline CDR1 is MNHEY and CDR2 is SVGAGI. Trimming removed 3 bases from V and 7 bases from J; junction bases left unmatched: 8. The CDR3 covers 14 residues. CDR3 residues: CASSYGQGGGEAFF. The CDR3 bases are TGTGCCAGCAGTTATGGTCAGGGGGGAGGTGAAGCTTTCTTT.

This clone has a handful of counts. The chain combines TRBV7-9 with TRBJ2-2, with D possibly TRBD2 on 5 matching bases. The CDR3 length is 16 residues. In germline, CDR1 is SEHNR, CDR2 FQNEAQ (reference sequence). The V gene lost 5 bases and the J gene lost 0 bases, with 13 bases spanning the gap. The chain's CDR3 is CASSPFEGPNTGELFF. CDR3 nucleotide sequence: TGTGCCAGCAGCCCGTTTGAGGGTCCGAACACCGGGGAGCTGTTTTTT.

V and J are TRBV24-1 and TRBJ1-5, with a weak D call TRBD1 (6 bases). This CDR3 region has 13 residues. Germline loops: CDR1 KGHDR, CDR2 SFDVKD. V dropped 6 bases and J dropped 3 bases, with 8 bases sitting between them. CDR3 sequence reads: CATSQGNNQPQHF. As DNA, the CDR3 is TGTGCCACCAGTCAGGGGAACAATCAGCCCCAGCATTTT.

This rearrangement joins TRBV24-1 to TRBJ2-1; 9 bases line up with TRBD2. The CDR3 sequence is 13 residues long. Germline CDR1 KGHDR, CDR2 SFDVKD. V lost 9 bases and J lost 8; bases outside the gene matches: 7. The DNA of the CDR3 is TGTGCCACCTGGACTAGCGTGGAGGATGAGCAGTTCTTC. This translates into CATWTSVEDEQFF.

This sequence joins TRBV6-2 or TRBV6-3 and TRBJ1-1; 9 nucleotides line up with TRBD1. The germline gives CDR1 MNHEY, CDR2 SVGEGT. J was trimmed by 6 bases and V by 6 bases; bases with no gene match: 11. The CDR3 is made up of 15 amino acids. The CDR3 bases are TGTGCCAGCAGCCATCCGGACAGGGGTGGGGCTGAAGCTTTCTTT. Its translation is CASSHPDRGGAEAFF.

This chain uses TRBV2 with TRBJ2-7; the D gene is possibly TRBD1 (5 bases). V lost 4 bases, J lost 9 bases, and 16 bases lay in between. This CDR3 is 13 amino acids long. Germline values: CDR1 SNHLY, CDR2 FYNNEI. CDR3 loop: CASSALTGIGQYF. CDR3 in DNA: TGTGCCAGCAGTGCCCTAACAGGCATTGGGCAGTACTTC.

This clone was picked up a small number of times. J is TRBJ1-1 and V is TRBV3-1 (or the pseudogene TRBV3-2), with a weak D call TRBD1 (5 bases). The CDR3 is 12 residues long. Trimming stripped 3 bases from V and 11 bases from J, with 13 bases between. Germline V lookup: CDR1 LGHDT, CDR2 YNNKEL (reference sequence). Here the CDR3 DNA reads TGTGCCAGCAGCCACCAAACAGGTACCGCTTTCTTT. Translation: CASSHQTGTAFF.